This T cell receptor (beta chain) comes out of a study of T cell repertoires in cytomegalovirus infection. Germline assignment: CDR1 MNHEY and CDR2 SMNVEV (reference sequence). This CDR3 is built from 17 residues. With 5 bases removed from V and 5 bases from J, the gap between germline ends came to 23 bases. TCRdb called the reads again in MiXCR, with one record for every CDR3 protein. In the table there are more than 350,000 distinct CDR3 sequences, approximately 30% of which are singletons. The chain has TRBV27 and TRBJ2-3; D may be TRBD1 (5 bases). Input material: PBMCs. This receptor was obtained from a human donor in good health (CMV status not recorded). Some clones in this sample may be carry-over from other donors' samples. The CDR3 sequence is CASSRWGAPRSEDTQYF. The CDR3 nucleotides read TGTGCCAGCAGTCGGTGGGGCGCACCAAGGTCCGAAGATACGCAGTATTTT.